These 28 T cell receptor beta chains came from one sample sequenced in a study of Graves' ophthalmopathy and Graves' hyperthyroidism. Transcripts of RNA were the source for amplifying TCR beta CDR3 regions. The library came from an HTBI-primed first-round RT-PCR and a second-round multiplex PCR. TCRdb re-analysed the multiplex PCR reads in MiXCR, keeping a single row per CDR3 protein. This repertoire shows just over 600,000 distinct CDR3 sequences, about a fifth found once; its top ten account for roughly 7.4%. The sample comprised peripheral blood. Receptors originate from a woman aged 18-29 years with stable Graves' hyperthyroidism. Some clones in this sample may be carry-over from other donors' samples.

This clonotype was counted ten times or more. The rearrangement links TRBV15 to TRBJ2-2, with a weak D call TRBD2 (5 bases). V dropped 6 bases and J dropped 1 base, with 6 bases sitting between them. CDR3 size: 13 residues. Germline V gene data show CDR1 as LNHNV and CDR2 as YYDKDF (reference sequence). CDR3 residues: CATRSGNTGELFF. The CDR3 nucleotides read TGTGCCACCAGAAGCGGGAACACCGGGGAGCTGTTTTTT.

This clonotype was detected only a few times. The rearrangement joins TRBV3-1 to TRBJ1-6; 7 bases line up with TRBD1. Germline CDR1 LGHDT, CDR2 YNNKEL (reference sequence). V shed 4 bases, J shed 5 bases, and the junction held 5 bases outside the gene matches. This CDR3 has 15 amino acids. The CDR3 nucleotides read TGTGCCAGCAGCCGCCAGACAGGGAATAATTCACCCCTCCACTTT. This codes for CASSRQTGNNSPLHF.

This clonotype occurred many times. The rearrangement uses TRBV11-2 and TRBJ2-2; D is unresolved. The germline gives CDR1 SGHAT, CDR2 FQNNGV. The CDR3 is 12 amino acids. V was clipped by 3 bases and J by 6 bases, with 5 bases between them. DNA of the CDR3: TGTGCCAGCAGCTTGTCCCCCGGGGAGCTGTTTTTT. Its protein is CASSLSPGELFF.

The V and J genes are TRBV28 and TRBJ1-3; D gene unclear. The ends were cut back, 5 bases at V and 0 bases at J, with 23 bases in the middle. This CDR3 has 19 amino acids. Germline lookup yields CDR1 MDHEN and CDR2 SYDVKM. CDR3 nucleotides: TGTGCCAGCAGTGTAGGTGGCCGATTCCATTCCACCTCTGGAAACACCATATATTTT. Its protein product is CASSVGGRFHSTSGNTIYF.

The chain is built from TRBV6-2 or TRBV6-3 and TRBJ2-5; D call uncertain. The CDR3 contains 13 residues. The V and J ends lost 4 bases and 7 bases respectively, with 13 bases between them. Germline CDR1 and CDR2: MNHEY and SVGEGT. The CDR3 here is CASSWNDMRTQYF. CDR3 nucleotide sequence: TGTGCCAGCAGTTGGAACGATATGAGGACCCAGTACTTC.

This chain connects TRBV4-1 to TRBJ1-5, with 9 bases that match TRBD1. CDR3 length: 16 amino acids. V trimming: 3 bases; J trimming: 6 bases; junction bases outside the gene matches: 9. In germline, CDR1 is MGHRA, CDR2 YSYEKL. In nucleotides, the CDR3 is TGCGCCAGCAGCCAGAGCCGGGACAGGGTGGGTCAGCCCCAGCATTTT. It specifies CASSQSRDRVGQPQHF.

This clonotype was detected ten times or more. The rearrangement links TRBV12-3 or TRBV12-4 to TRBJ1-1; unclear D gene. This CDR3 comprises 15 residues. The V gene lost 4 bases and the J gene lost 0 bases, with 12 bases spanning the gap. CDR3 nucleotide sequence: TGTGCCAGCAGTTCCCCCCGTCCCATGAACACTGAAGCTTTCTTT. Protein: CASSSPRPMNTEAFF.

This clonotype was recorded many times. The V call is TRBV12-3 or TRBV12-4, the J call TRBJ2-5; the D gene is possibly TRBD1 (5 bases). The CDR3 totals 17 residues. Trimming cost V 3 bases and J 4 bases, with 21 bases left between them. This CDR3 is CASSFVIGRARIETQYF. The CDR3 nucleotides read TGTGCCAGCAGTTTTGTCATCGGCAGGGCCAGGATAGAGACCCAGTACTTC.

This clonotype has only a few counts. The CDR3: CASSLQGPMNTEAFF. The CDR3 DNA reads TGCGCCAGCAGCTTACAGGGACCTATGAACACTGAAGCTTTCTTT. This chain links TRBV5-1 with TRBJ1-1, with D possibly being TRBD1 (6 bases). The CDR3 has 15 residues. Trimming took 2 bases from V and 0 from J, leaving 11 bases between them. Germline assignment: CDR1 SGHRS and CDR2 YFSETQ.

This chain uses TRBV4-2 with TRBJ1-2; D is undetermined. Germline lookup yields CDR1 LGHNA and CDR2 YNFKEQ. The CDR3 consists of 15 residues. Trimming took off 0 bases at V and 0 bases at J, with 8 bases between the two ends. The CDR3 nucleotides read TGTGCCAGCAGCCAAGAGTACAGAGCTAACTATGGCTACACCTTC. Translating it yields CASSQEYRANYGYTF.

This clonotype was picked up a small number of times. The J gene is TRBJ2-5, the V gene TRBV5-1, with 14 nucleotides matching TRBD2. Germline lookup yields CDR1 SGHRS and CDR2 YFSETQ. Germline trimming cut 1 base from V and 5 bases from J; bases unmatched to any gene: 7. The CDR3 runs 17 residues. CDR3 sequence: CASSLPGTSGSGETQYF. The CDR3, as DNA: TGCGCCAGCAGCTTGCCCGGGACTAGCGGGAGCGGGGAGACCCAGTACTTC. The whole variable domain, remainder taken from reference TRBV5-1 and TRBJ2-5, is KAGVTQTPRYLIKTRGQQVTLSCSPISGHRSVSWYQQTPGQGLQFLFEYFSETQRNKGNFPGRFSGRQFSNSRSEMNVSTLELGDSALYLCASSLPGTSGSGETQYFGPGTRLLVL.

This clonotype was counted many times. This chain uses TRBV27 with TRBJ2-7, with 8 bases identical to TRBD1. The ends lost 7 bases at V and 0 bases at J; junction bases unmatched: 5. The CDR3 extends over 14 amino acids. Germline CDR1 reads MNHEY; CDR2 reads SMNVEV (reference sequence). CDR3 nucleotide sequence: TGTGCCAGCAAGGGGACAGGCAACTCCTACGAGCAGTACTTC. This encodes CASKGTGNSYEQYF.

This clonotype was counted at least ten times. The rearrangement joins TRBV6-1 to TRBJ2-3, with 7 positions matching TRBD1. The CDR3 length is 14 residues. V lost 5 bases, J lost 2 bases, and 4 bases stayed unmatched. From germline, CDR1 is MNHNS and CDR2 SASEGT. The CDR3 DNA reads as TGTGCCAGCAGTAAACAGGGGAACACAGATACGCAGTATTTT. This translates into CASSKQGNTDTQYF.

This clonotype was detected ten times or more. The rearrangement joins TRBV6-1 to TRBJ1-2, with TRBD1 as a possible D gene (5 bases). This CDR3 is 14 amino acids long. V lost 4 bases to trimming and J lost 5 bases, with 14 bases between them. Germline assignment: CDR1 MNHNS and CDR2 SASEGT. CDR3 DNA: TGTGCCAGCAGTGTTCGGGGCATGGAGTATGGCTACACCTTC. The encoded protein is CASSVRGMEYGYTF.

Many counts were recorded for this clonotype. The chain uses TRBV28 and TRBJ2-7; 9 nucleotides match TRBD1. Germline-derived CDR1 and CDR2 are MDHEN and SYDVKM. Unmatched junction bases numbered 8, after V lost 5 bases and J lost 3 bases. The CDR3 extends over 15 amino acids. The CDR3 protein is CASSPPGQGFYEQYF. The CDR3 DNA reads as TGTGCCAGCAGTCCCCCGGGACAGGGTTTCTACGAGCAGTACTTC.

This clonotype was seen many times. The V and J genes are TRBV20-1 and TRBJ2-2; 8 nucleotides align to TRBD1. Per the germline V gene, CDR1 is DFQATT and CDR2 is SNEGSKA (reference sequence). CDR3 length equals 13 residues. With 3 bases clipped from V and 9 bases from J, the junction kept 6 bases outside the gene matches. The chain's CDR3 is CSASGTGQWELFF. DNA of the CDR3: TGCAGTGCTAGCGGGACAGGCCAATGGGAGCTGTTTTTT.

This clonotype was detected ten times or more. The chain links TRBV19 to TRBJ1-5, with D possibly being TRBD1 (6 bases). V was pared by 5 bases and J by 0 bases, with 11 bases between. The CDR3 is made up of 15 amino acids. Per germline, CDR1 LNHDA and CDR2 SQIVND (reference sequence). The CDR3 spells CASSLGHYSNQPQHF. For the CDR3, the DNA is TGTGCCAGTAGTTTGGGACACTATAGCAATCAGCCCCAGCATTTT.

The chain uses TRBV6-1 and TRBJ1-5, with 7 nucleotides matching TRBD1. Per the germline V gene, CDR1 is MNHNS and CDR2 is SASEGT. V lost 6 bases to trimming and J lost 5 bases; unmatched junction nucleotides: 7. The CDR3 has 14 amino acids. The CDR3 region has the DNA TGTGCCAGCAGGGTCACAGGGGAGTATCAGCCCCAGCATTTT. Protein product: CASRVTGEYQPQHF.

This clonotype was seen many times. The chain recombines TRBV27 with TRBJ1-5; TRBD1 matches at 9 bases. Per germline, CDR1 MNHEY and CDR2 SMNVEV (reference sequence). With V trimmed by 3 bases and J by 5 bases, 11 bases remained unmatched. The CDR3 is made up of 17 amino acids. The CDR3 region has the DNA TGTGCCAGCAGTTTGTTCTCTGGACAGGGGCCGGATCAGCCCCAGCATTTT. This sequence encodes CASSLFSGQGPDQPQHF.

This clonotype appeared many times. CDR3 nucleotides: TGTGCCAGCAGTTGGACAGGGGGGACTCAGCCCCAGCATTTT. This codes for CASSWTGGTQPQHF. The V call is TRBV12-3 or TRBV12-4, the J call TRBJ1-5, with TRBD1 identical over 10 bases. CDR3 size: 14 residues. With V trimmed by 4 bases and J by 6 bases, 3 bases remained unmatched.

This clonotype was counted many times. Possible read error: a much larger clone is one base away. V is TRBV6-1 and J is TRBJ2-6, with D perhaps TRBD1 (5 bases). In germline, CDR1 is MNHNS, CDR2 SASEGT. CDR3 length: 16 residues. The CDR3 DNA sequence: TGTGCCAGCAGCTTGTCAGCCCTTTCTGGGGCCAACGACCTGACTTTC. Protein product: CASSLSALSGANDLTF.

This clonotype was found many times. The CDR3 ends on some other residue instead of the conserved phenylalanine or tryptophan, so this is likely a read error. The V and J genes are TRBV6-5 and TRBJ2-7; perhaps D is TRBD1 or TRBD2 (5 bases each). V was cut by 0 bases and J by 3 bases, with 12 bases left in between. Germline V lookup: CDR1 MNHEY, CDR2 SVGAGI. This CDR3 has 15 residues. CDR3: CASSYSRGVGYEQYS. CDR3 DNA sequence: TGTGCCAGCAGTTACTCGAGGGGTGTTGGCTACGAGCAGTACTCC.

This clonotype was seen ten or more times. The rearrangement joins TRBV27 to TRBJ2-7, with 11 bases aligning to TRBD2. V was clipped by 6 bases and J by 3 bases; unmatched bases: 10. CDR1 and CDR2 (germline): MNHEY, SMNVEV (reference sequence). The CDR3 length is 16 residues. The CDR3 DNA reads TGTGCCAGCAGATCTTCTAGCGGGAGGAACGACTACGAGCAGTACTTC. As protein: CASRSSSGRNDYEQYF.

CDR3 sequence: CASSIGRYSNQPQHF. The CDR3 bases are TGTGCCAGTAGTATAGGACGGTATAGCAATCAGCCCCAGCATTTT. The rearrangement joins TRBV19 to TRBJ1-5, with D uncertain. Germline lookup yields CDR1 LNHDA and CDR2 SQIVND (reference sequence). Trimming took off 1 base at V and 0 bases at J, with 7 bases between the two ends. The CDR3 is 15 amino acids.

This clonotype was counted many times. This chain connects TRBV12-3 or TRBV12-4 to TRBJ1-1; 9 bases fit TRBD1. The CDR3 runs to 14 residues. The ends lost 7 bases at V and 6 bases at J; junction bases unmatched: 9. The CDR3 DNA is TGTGCCAGCACTAGGGACAGGGAAGTTTCTGAAGCTTTCTTT. This codes for CASTRDREVSEAFF.

The table lists this clonotype with many counts. The genes are TRBV30 and TRBJ1-1; D unclear. V lost 2 bases to trimming and J lost 5 bases, with 6 bases between them. In germline, CDR1 is GTSNPN, CDR2 SVGIG (reference sequence). This CDR3 contains 11 residues. CDR3 loop: CAWSHRTEAFF. CDR3 nucleotides: TGTGCCTGGAGTCACCGGACTGAAGCTTTCTTT.

There are many counts of this clonotype. This chain links TRBV10-3 with TRBJ1-2; no firm D call. CDR1 ENHRY and CDR2 SYGVKD come from the germline V gene. The CDR3 consists of 16 residues. The V end lost 6 bases, the J end lost 7 bases, and 24 bases lay between the germline ends. The CDR3: CAIRDESPGSEGGYTF. For the CDR3, the DNA is TGTGCCATCAGGGACGAGAGCCCCGGGTCCGAGGGTGGCTACACCTTC.

This clonotype was seen at least ten times. This chain connects TRBV7-3 to TRBJ1-1; D perhaps matches TRBD1 (6 bases). The germline CDR1 and CDR2 sequences are SGHTA and FQGTGA. The CDR3 is made up of 13 amino acids. V lost 5 bases, J lost 3 bases, and 10 bases lay in between. CDR3 amino acids: CASSNQGYTEAFF. CDR3 DNA: TGTGCCAGCAGCAATCAGGGGTACACTGAAGCTTTCTTT. The full variable domain, in which reference TRBV7-3 and TRBJ1-1 provide the parts outside the CDR3, is GAGVSQTPSNKVTEKGKYVELRCDPISGHTALYWYRQSLGQGPEFLIYFQGTGAADDSGLPNDRFFAVRPEGSVSTLKIQRTERGDSAVYLCASSNQGYTEAFFGQGTRLTVV.